This T cell receptor (beta chain) was documented in a study of blood T cell repertoires in COVID-19. The CDR3 runs to 13 residues. Trimming left V 5 bases short and J 1 base short, with 8 bases between. CDR1 and CDR2 from the germline V gene are MDHEN and SYDVKM. Some clones are missing from TCRdb's copy, which holds only in-frame ones; the method was immunoSEQ multiplex PCR. This table holds about 100,000 clones, 65% to 90% found once. Two consecutive negative NP/OP PCR tests, clearance, or resolved symptoms defined Cohort 3 recovery. This receptor was obtained from a woman aged 50 to 60 who had recovered from COVID-19. V gene TRBV28 combines with J gene TRBJ1-2; D uncertain. Sequencing was done on a sample of PBMCs or T cells enriched from blood (not recorded which). CDR3 amino acids: CASSPGNNYGYTF. In DNA form, the CDR3 reads TGTGCCAGCAGTCCCGGGAATAACTATGGCTACACCTTC.